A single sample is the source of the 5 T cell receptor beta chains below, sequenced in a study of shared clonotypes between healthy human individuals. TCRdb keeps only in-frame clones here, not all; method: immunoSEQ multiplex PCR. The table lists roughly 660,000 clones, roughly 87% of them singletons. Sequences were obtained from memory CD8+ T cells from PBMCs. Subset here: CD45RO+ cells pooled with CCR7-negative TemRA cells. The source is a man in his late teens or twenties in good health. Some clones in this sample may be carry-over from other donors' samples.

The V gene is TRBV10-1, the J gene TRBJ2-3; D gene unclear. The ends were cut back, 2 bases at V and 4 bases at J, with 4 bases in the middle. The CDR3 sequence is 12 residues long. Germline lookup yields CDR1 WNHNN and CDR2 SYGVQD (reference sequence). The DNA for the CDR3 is TGCGCCAGCAGTGAGGCGGCAGATACGCAGTATTTT. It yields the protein CASSEAADTQYF.

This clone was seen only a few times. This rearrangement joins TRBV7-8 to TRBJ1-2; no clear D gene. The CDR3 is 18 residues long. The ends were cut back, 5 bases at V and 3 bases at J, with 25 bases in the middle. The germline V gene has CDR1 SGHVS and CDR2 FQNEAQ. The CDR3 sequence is CASSAHQIRTPWDYGYTF. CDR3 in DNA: TGTGCCAGCAGCGCCCACCAAATCCGGACCCCATGGGACTATGGCTACACCTTC.

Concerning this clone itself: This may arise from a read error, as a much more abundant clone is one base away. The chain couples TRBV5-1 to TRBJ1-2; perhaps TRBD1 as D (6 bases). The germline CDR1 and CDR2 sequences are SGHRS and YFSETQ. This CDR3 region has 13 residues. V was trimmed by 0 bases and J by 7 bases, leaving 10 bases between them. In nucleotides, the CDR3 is TGCGCCAGCAGCTTGGAGGGCAGGGGTGGCTACACCTTC. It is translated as CASSLEGRGGYTF.

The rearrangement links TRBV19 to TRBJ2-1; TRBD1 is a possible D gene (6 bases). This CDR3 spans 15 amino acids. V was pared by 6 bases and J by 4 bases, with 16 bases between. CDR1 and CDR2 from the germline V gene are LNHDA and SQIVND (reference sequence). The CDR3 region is CASSMGAGPYNEQFF. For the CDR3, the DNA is TGTGCCAGTAGCATGGGGGCGGGTCCTTACAATGAGCAGTTCTTC.

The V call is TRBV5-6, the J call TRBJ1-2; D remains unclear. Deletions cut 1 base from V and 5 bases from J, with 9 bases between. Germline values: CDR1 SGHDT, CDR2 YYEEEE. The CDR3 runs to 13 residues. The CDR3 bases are TGTGCCAGCAGCTTGCATGTGACGTATGGCTACACCTTC. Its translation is CASSLHVTYGYTF.